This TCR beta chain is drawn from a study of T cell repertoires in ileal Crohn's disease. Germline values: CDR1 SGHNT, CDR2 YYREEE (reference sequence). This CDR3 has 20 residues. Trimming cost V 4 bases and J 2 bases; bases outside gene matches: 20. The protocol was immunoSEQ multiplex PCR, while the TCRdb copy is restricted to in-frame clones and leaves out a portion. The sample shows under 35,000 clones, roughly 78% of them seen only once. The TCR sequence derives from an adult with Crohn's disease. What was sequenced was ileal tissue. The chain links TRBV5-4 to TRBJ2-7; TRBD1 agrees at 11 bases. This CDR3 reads CASSLRGGTGGLRSPYEQYF. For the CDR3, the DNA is TGTGCCAGCAGCCTCAGAGGCGGGACAGGGGGTCTCAGGAGCCCCTACGAGCAGTACTTC.